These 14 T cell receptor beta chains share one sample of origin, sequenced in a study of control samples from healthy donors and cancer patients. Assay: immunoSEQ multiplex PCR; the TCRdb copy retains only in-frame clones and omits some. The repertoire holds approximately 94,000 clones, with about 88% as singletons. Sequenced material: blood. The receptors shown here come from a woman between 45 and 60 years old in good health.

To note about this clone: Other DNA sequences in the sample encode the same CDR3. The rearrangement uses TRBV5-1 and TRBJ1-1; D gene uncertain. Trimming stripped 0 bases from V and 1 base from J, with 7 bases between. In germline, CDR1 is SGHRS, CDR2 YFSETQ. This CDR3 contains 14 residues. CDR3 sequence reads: CASSLDGQNTEAFF. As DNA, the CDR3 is TGCGCCAGCAGCTTGGATGGCCAGAACACTGAAGCTTTCTTT.

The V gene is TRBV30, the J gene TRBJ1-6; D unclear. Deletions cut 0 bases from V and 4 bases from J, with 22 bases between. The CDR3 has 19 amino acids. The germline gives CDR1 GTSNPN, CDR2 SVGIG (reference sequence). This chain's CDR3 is CAWSVQGRPCGFYNSPLHF. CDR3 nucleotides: TGTGCCTGGAGTGTACAAGGGCGGCCGTGCGGGTTTTATAATTCACCCCTCCACTTT.

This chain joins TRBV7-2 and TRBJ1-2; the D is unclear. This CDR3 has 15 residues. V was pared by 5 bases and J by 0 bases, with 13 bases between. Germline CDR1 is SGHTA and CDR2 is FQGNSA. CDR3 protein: CASSPRRESNYGYTF. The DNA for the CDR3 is TGTGCCAGCAGCCCGCGGCGGGAGTCTAACTATGGCTACACCTTC.

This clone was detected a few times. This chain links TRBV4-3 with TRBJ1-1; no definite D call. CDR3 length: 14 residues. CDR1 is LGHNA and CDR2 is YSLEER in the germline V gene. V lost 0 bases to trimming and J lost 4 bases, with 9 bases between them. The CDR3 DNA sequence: TGCGCCAGCAGCCAAGACCAGGTGGGCACTGAAGCTTTCTTT. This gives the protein CASSQDQVGTEAFF.

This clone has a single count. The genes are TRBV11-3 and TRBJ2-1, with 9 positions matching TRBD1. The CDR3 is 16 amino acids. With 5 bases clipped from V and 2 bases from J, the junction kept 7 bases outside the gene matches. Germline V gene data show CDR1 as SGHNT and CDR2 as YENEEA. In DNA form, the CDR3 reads TGTGCCAGCAGCCCGGGGACAGGGTATGCCTACAATGAGCAGTTCTTC. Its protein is CASSPGTGYAYNEQFF.

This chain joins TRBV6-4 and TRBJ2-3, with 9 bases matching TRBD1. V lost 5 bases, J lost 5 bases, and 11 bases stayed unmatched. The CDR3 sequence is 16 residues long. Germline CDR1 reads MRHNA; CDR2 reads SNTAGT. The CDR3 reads CASSQKAGTGLDTQYF. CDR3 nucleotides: TGTGCCAGCAGTCAAAAAGCCGGGACAGGGTTAGATACGCAGTATTTT.

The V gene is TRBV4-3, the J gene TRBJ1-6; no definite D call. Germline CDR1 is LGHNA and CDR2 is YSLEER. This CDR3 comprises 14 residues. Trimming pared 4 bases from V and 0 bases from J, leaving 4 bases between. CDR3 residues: CASSLSSYNSPLHF. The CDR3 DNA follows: TGCGCCAGCAGCCTGAGCTCCTATAATTCACCCCTCCACTTT.

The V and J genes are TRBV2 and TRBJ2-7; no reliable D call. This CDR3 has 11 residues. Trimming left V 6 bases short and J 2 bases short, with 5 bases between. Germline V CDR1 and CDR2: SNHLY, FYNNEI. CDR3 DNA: TGTGCCAGCAGCAAAACCTACGAGCAGTACTTC. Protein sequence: CASSKTYEQYF.

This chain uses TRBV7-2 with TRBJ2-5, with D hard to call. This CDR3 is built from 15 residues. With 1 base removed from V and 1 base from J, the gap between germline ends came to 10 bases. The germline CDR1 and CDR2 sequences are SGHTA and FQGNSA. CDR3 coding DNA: TGTGCCAGCAGCTTAGTGTCACCGCCCCAAGAGACCCAGTACTTC. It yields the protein CASSLVSPPQETQYF.

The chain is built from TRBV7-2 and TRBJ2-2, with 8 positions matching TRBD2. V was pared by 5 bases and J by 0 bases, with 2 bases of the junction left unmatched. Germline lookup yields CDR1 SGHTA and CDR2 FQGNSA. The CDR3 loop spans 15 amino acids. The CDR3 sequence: CASSQAGANTGELFF. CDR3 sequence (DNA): TGTGCCAGCAGCCAAGCGGGAGCGAACACCGGGGAGCTGTTTTTT.

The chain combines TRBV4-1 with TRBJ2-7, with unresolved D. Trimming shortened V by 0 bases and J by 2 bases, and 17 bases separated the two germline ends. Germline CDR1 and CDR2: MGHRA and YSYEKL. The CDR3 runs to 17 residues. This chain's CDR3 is CASSQDLRRHPTYEQYF. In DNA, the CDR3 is TGCGCCAGCAGCCAAGATTTAAGGCGGCACCCGACCTACGAGCAGTACTTC.

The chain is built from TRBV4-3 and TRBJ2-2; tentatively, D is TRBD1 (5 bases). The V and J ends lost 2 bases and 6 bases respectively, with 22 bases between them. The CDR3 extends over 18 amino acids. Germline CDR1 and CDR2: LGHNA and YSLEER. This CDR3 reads CASSQRERGPDGAGELFF. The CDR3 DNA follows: TGCGCCAGCAGCCAACGCGAAAGGGGCCCAGACGGCGCCGGGGAGCTGTTTTTT.

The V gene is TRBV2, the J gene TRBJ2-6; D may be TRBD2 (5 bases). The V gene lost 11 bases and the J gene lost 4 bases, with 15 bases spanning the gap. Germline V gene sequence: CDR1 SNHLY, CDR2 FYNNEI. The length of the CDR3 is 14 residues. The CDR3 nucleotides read TGTGCCGGATCCCGGGAAACGGGGGCCAACGTCCTGACTTTC. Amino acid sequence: CAGSRETGANVLTF.

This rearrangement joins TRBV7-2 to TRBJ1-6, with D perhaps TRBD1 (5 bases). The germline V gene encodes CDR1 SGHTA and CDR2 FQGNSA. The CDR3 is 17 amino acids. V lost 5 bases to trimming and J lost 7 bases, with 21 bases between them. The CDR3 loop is CASSPLGVGAVNSPLHF. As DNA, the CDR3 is TGTGCCAGCAGCCCCTTGGGGGTAGGGGCGGTAAATTCACCCCTCCACTTT.